This T cell receptor beta chain derives from a study of T cells in tuberculosis. The wider study: Within 7 days of starting treatment, or before, PBMC were stored.

Sample time point: new active TB diagnosis, blood taken before or within 7 days of starting treatment. The CDR3 is made up of 13 amino acids. Looked up from germline, CDR1 is SGHRS and CDR2 is YFSETQ. J was trimmed by 7 bases and V by 2 bases; bases with no gene match: 5. Profiling relied on immunoSEQ multiplex PCR, and the TCRdb table lists in-frame clones only, not all of them. The table records 30,000 to 35,000 clones, roughly 87% of them present only once. This sequence joins TRBV5-1 and TRBJ1-2; 7 bases are shared with TRBD1. This specimen was PBMCs, taken at tuberculosis diagnosis. This receptor was taken from an adult with tuberculosis. Here the CDR3 reads CASSFQGEAGYTF. The CDR3 DNA follows: TGCGCCAGCAGCTTCCAGGGGGAGGCTGGCTACACCTTC.